The sample holds a few counts of the clone carrying this T cell receptor beta chain. The antigen is not known. The data were obtained in a study of early T cells in non-severe SARS-CoV-2 infection. About the research overall: The input, bulk RNA from unsorted whole blood, was sequenced, and chains were unpaired. Overall study findings and caveats: Reliance on VDJdb matching favored anti-spike CD8 responses; private and CD4 specificities were missed.

Unique molecular identifiers (one per individual cDNA molecule) were attached. TCRdb recomputed calls from the 5' RACE reads with MiXCR, one row per CDR3 protein. The table shows 70,000 to 80,000 distinct CDR3 sequences, with over 10% occurring only once. The specimen was whole blood, collected at baseline. The receptor was isolated from an adult who was a healthcare worker with PCR-confirmed SARS-CoV-2 infection or an uninfected control (not recorded which).

The CDR3 is CASSQPGVPAGYTF. The CDR3 region has the DNA TGTGCCAGCAGCCAACCGGGAGTTCCGGCTGGCTACACCTTC. The rearrangement uses TRBV7-2 and TRBJ1-2; D is unclear. The CDR3 contains 14 residues. Trimming removed 5 bases from V and 7 bases from J, with 17 bases in between. CDR1 and CDR2 (germline): SGHTA, FQGNSA.